A selection of T cell receptor beta chains follows, all from one sample in a study of TIL therapy for anti-PD-1-resistant metastatic lung cancer. Sequencing was performed with immunoSEQ multiplex PCR; in TCRdb, only in-frame clones are kept and a portion is missing. In the table there are tens of thousands of clones, 69% of which are singletons. Here the sequenced sample was blood, taken at baseline. The receptors shown here come from a person aged 25-85 years with non-small cell lung cancer. CDR3s include the opening cysteine and the closing phenylalanine or tryptophan. The D gene is left open where the match is weak. Where a row states a size, it is once, few, many or the class of an expanded clone; other rows omit it.

clone size: .; J gene: TRBJ2-5; V gene: TRBV18; D gene: .; CDR3 DNA: TGTGCCAGCTCCCGCCTCGATCGAGGGGAGACCCAGTACTTC; CDR3 protein: CASSRLDRGETQYF
clone size: .; J gene: TRBJ1-1; V gene: TRBV5-1; D gene: TRBD1; CDR3 DNA: TGCGCCAGCAGCTTGGGGGGACAGAGAAGGTTCACTGAAGCTTTCTTT; CDR3 protein: CASSLGGQRRFTEAFF
clone size: .; J gene: TRBJ2-1; V gene: TRBV11-2; D gene: .; CDR3 DNA: TGTGCCAGCAGCTTAGATTTGGGTACTGAGCAGTTCTTC; CDR3 protein: CASSLDLGTEQFF
clone size: .; J gene: TRBJ2-4; V gene: TRBV4-1; D gene: .; CDR3 DNA: TGCGCCAGCAGCCCCCCGGGACGACAGCAGCTAGCCAAAAACATTCAGTACTTC; CDR3 protein: CASSPPGRQQLAKNIQYF
clone size: .; J gene: TRBJ1-3; V gene: TRBV6-1; D gene: .; CDR3 DNA: TGTGCCAGCAGTGAAACATCCTCAGGCTCTGGAAACACCATATATTTT; CDR3 protein: CASSETSSGSGNTIYF
clone size: .; J gene: TRBJ2-5; V gene: TRBV25-1; D gene: .; CDR3 DNA: TGTGCCAGCAGTGAGTCAGGAGGAAAAGAGACCCAGTACTTC; CDR3 protein: CASSESGGKETQYF
clone size: few; J gene: TRBJ1-5; V gene: TRBV7-9; D gene: .; CDR3 DNA: TGTGCCAGCAGCACTACAGGGCTCGATAGCAATCAGCCCCAGCATTTT; CDR3 protein: CASSTTGLDSNQPQHF
clone size: .; J gene: TRBJ2-3; V gene: TRBV12-5; D gene: TRBD1; CDR3 DNA: TGTGCTAGTGGTTTGGGGGGACAGGAGGATACGCAGTATTTT; CDR3 protein: CASGLGGQEDTQYF
clone size: .; J gene: TRBJ2-3; V gene: TRBV7-9; D gene: .; CDR3 DNA: TGTGCCAGCAGCCTGACGGGGACAGATACGCAGTATTTT; CDR3 protein: CASSLTGTDTQYF
clone size: .; J gene: TRBJ2-2; V gene: TRBV30; D gene: .; CDR3 DNA: TGTGCCTGGACCAACAACCGGGGGGCAGACACCGGGGAGCTGTTTTTT; CDR3 protein: CAWTNNRGADTGELFF
clone size: .; J gene: TRBJ1-4; V gene: TRBV19; D gene: .; CDR3 DNA: TGTGCCAGTAGTATTATAACTAATGAAAAACTGTTTTTT; CDR3 protein: CASSIITNEKLFF
clone size: .; J gene: TRBJ1-2; V gene: TRBV2; D gene: .; CDR3 DNA: TGTGCCAGCAGTGAACCGCTTACGTATGGCTACACCTTC; CDR3 protein: CASSEPLTYGYTF
clone size: .; J gene: TRBJ1-2; V gene: TRBV5-1; D gene: .; CDR3 DNA: TGCGCCAGCAGCCCCGAAGGCTCGGATGGCTACACCTTC; CDR3 protein: CASSPEGSDGYTF
clone size: .; J gene: TRBJ1-2; V gene: TRBV9; D gene: TRBD1; CDR3 DNA: TGTGCCAGCAGCGTAGCGGTGACAGGGGGCGCGTATGGCTACACCTTC; CDR3 protein: CASSVAVTGGAYGYTF
clone size: .; J gene: TRBJ2-2; V gene: TRBV11-3; D gene: TRBD1; CDR3 DNA: TGTGCCAGCAGGAACCGGGACAGGGACACCGGGGAGCTGTTTTTT; CDR3 protein: CASRNRDRDTGELFF
clone size: .; J gene: TRBJ1-1; V gene: TRBV27; D gene: .; CDR3 DNA: TGTGCCAGCAGGAAACTCGGGGCTTCGAACACTGAAGCTTTCTTT; CDR3 protein: CASRKLGASNTEAFF
clone size: few; J gene: TRBJ1-2; V gene: TRBV6-6; D gene: .; CDR3 DNA: TGTGCCAGCAGTTACCCCCAAGAGGGCCGGAATGGCTACACCTTC; CDR3 protein: CASSYPQEGRNGYTF
clone size: .; J gene: TRBJ2-3; V gene: TRBV30; D gene: .; CDR3 DNA: TGTGCCTGGAGCCGTTCTAGGGCAGATACGCAGTATTTT; CDR3 protein: CAWSRSRADTQYF
clone size: .; J gene: TRBJ1-5; V gene: TRBV29-1; D gene: .; CDR3 DNA: TGCAGCGTTGAAGTTTATCGGCTCGGGCCCCAGCATTTT; CDR3 protein: CSVEVYRLGPQHF
clone size: .; J gene: TRBJ1-5; V gene: TRBV6-1; D gene: .; CDR3 DNA: TGTGCCAGCAGTGACATTTTTGGGGGGGAGGGGAGGTCGGAATATTTT; CDR3 protein: CASSDIFGGEGRSEYF
clone size: once; J gene: TRBJ2-7; V gene: TRBV29-1; D gene: .; CDR3 DNA: TGCAGCGTTGTTTCCCCCGGCTACGAGCAGTACTTC; CDR3 protein: CSVVSPGYEQYF
clone size: once; J gene: TRBJ1-1; V gene: TRBV6-1; D gene: .; CDR3 DNA: TGTGCCAGCGGTAGGTTGAACACTGAAGCTTTCTTT; CDR3 protein: CASGRLNTEAFF
clone size: once; J gene: TRBJ2-1; V gene: TRBV11-3; D gene: TRBD2; CDR3 DNA: TGTGCCAGCAGCTCGGGACTAGCGGGAGGGCCCATCCACCATGAGCAGTTCTTC; CDR3 protein: CASSSGLAGGPIHHEQFF
clone size: few; J gene: TRBJ1-1; V gene: TRBV14; D gene: .; CDR3 DNA: TGTGCCAGCAGCCGAGAGGTTGTTGGCACTGAAGCTTTCTTT; CDR3 protein: CASSREVVGTEAFF
clone size: .; J gene: TRBJ2-5; V gene: TRBV4-2; D gene: TRBD2; CDR3 DNA: TGTGCCAGCAGCTCCCTAGCGGGGGAGCAGACCCAGTACTTC; CDR3 protein: CASSSLAGEQTQYF
clone size: few; J gene: TRBJ1-5; V gene: TRBV28; D gene: .; CDR3 DNA: TGTGCCAGCAAAGGATGGGGGGACAATCAGCCCCAGCATTTT; CDR3 protein: CASKGWGDNQPQHF
clone size: .; J gene: TRBJ2-6; V gene: TRBV21-1; D gene: .; CDR3 DNA: TGTGCCAGCAGCAAGTCGAACAGTGATGACTCTGGGGCCAACGTCCTGACTTTC; CDR3 protein: CASSKSNSDDSGANVLTF
clone size: .; J gene: TRBJ1-1; V gene: TRBV4-1; D gene: .; CDR3 DNA: TGCGCCAGCAGCCTAATAGAGGGGACTGAAGCTTTCTTT; CDR3 protein: CASSLIEGTEAFF
clone size: few; J gene: TRBJ2-1; V gene: TRBV18; D gene: TRBD2; CDR3 DNA: TGTGCCAGCTCACCACCCTCTAGCGGGAGGTACAATGAGCAGTTCTTC; CDR3 protein: CASSPPSSGRYNEQFF
clone size: .; J gene: TRBJ2-2; V gene: TRBV19; D gene: .; CDR3 DNA: TGTGCCAGTAGTATCGGACCGACGAACACCGGGGAGCTGTTTTTT; CDR3 protein: CASSIGPTNTGELFF
clone size: .; J gene: TRBJ2-1; V gene: TRBV6-5; D gene: TRBD2; CDR3 DNA: TGTGCCAGCAGTGTAGGGACTAGCGGTTTGAGTGAGCAGTTCTTC; CDR3 protein: CASSVGTSGLSEQFF
clone size: .; J gene: TRBJ1-4; V gene: TRBV6-1; D gene: .; CDR3 DNA: TGTGCCACCGCCGTGAGTGGGAAAGAAAAACTGTTTTTT; CDR3 protein: CATAVSGKEKLFF
clone size: .; J gene: TRBJ1-4; V gene: TRBV6-4; D gene: .; CDR3 DNA: TGTGCCAGCAGCCGCCCGGTTGTTGGTAATGAAAAACTGTTTTTT; CDR3 protein: CASSRPVVGNEKLFF
clone size: few; J gene: TRBJ1-1; V gene: TRBV6-1; D gene: .; CDR3 DNA: TGTGCCAGCGGGTCAGGGCGAAGGCCTGAAGCTTTCTTT; CDR3 protein: CASGSGRRPEAFF
clone size: .; J gene: TRBJ2-4; V gene: TRBV9; D gene: TRBD2; CDR3 DNA: TGTGCCAGCTCCGGGACTAGCGGGAGGGATGGGGTCAAAAACATTCAGTACTTC; CDR3 protein: CASSGTSGRDGVKNIQYF
clone size: .; J gene: TRBJ2-7; V gene: TRBV6-6; D gene: .; CDR3 DNA: TGTGCCAGCAGCCGGAAGGGGTTAACGAACGAGCAGTACTTC; CDR3 protein: CASSRKGLTNEQYF